These 15 T cell receptor beta chains originate from one sample sequenced in a study of cytomegalovirus exposure and HLA in healthy donors. A multiplex PCR was run with 60 Vbeta primers and 13 Jbeta primers. Here immunoSEQ multiplex PCR was the method, and the copy in TCRdb shows in-frame clones only, minus some. This sample has fewer than 200,000 clones; 80% to 90% occur once, and the top ten carry 1.5% to 2%. The sequenced sample was PBMCs. The receptors derive from a woman aged 18-35 years in good health and CMV-seronegative.

The sample holds a few counts of this clone. V is TRBV9 and J is TRBJ2-1, with D unclear. V lost 0 bases and J 13 bases, leaving 17 bases between the germline ends. Per the germline V gene, CDR1 is SGDLS and CDR2 is YYNGEE. The CDR3 contains 14 residues. CDR3 sequence: CASSVGSDSQTQFF. The CDR3 bases are TGTGCCAGCAGCGTAGGTAGTGACTCCCAAACCCAGTTCTTC.

The chain uses TRBV4-2 and TRBJ2-7; 7 bases are shared with TRBD1. Trimming removed 3 bases from V and 2 bases from J; junction bases left unmatched: 4. CDR3 length: 14 amino acids. Germline V gene sequence: CDR1 LGHNA, CDR2 YNFKEQ. DNA for the CDR3: TGTGCCAGCAGCCACCGGGACAGCACCTACGAGCAGTACTTC. Translation: CASSHRDSTYEQYF.

V and J are TRBV7-3 and TRBJ2-1; 9 bases are shared with TRBD1. V shed 5 bases, J shed 2 bases, and the junction held 4 bases outside the gene matches. Germline V lookup: CDR1 SGHTA, CDR2 FQGTGA. This CDR3 comprises 15 residues. CDR3 nucleotides: TGTGCCAGCAGCACGGACAGGGGACCCTACAATGAGCAGTTCTTC. Its translation is CASSTDRGPYNEQFF.

This chain connects TRBV7-9 to TRBJ2-3, with D tentatively TRBD2 (6 bases). CDR1 and CDR2 from the germline V gene are SEHNR and FQNEAQ (reference sequence). The CDR3 has 14 amino acids. V was shortened by 2 bases and J by 2 bases, with 8 bases between the two germline ends. CDR3 region: CASSLSGFTDTQYF. The CDR3 coding sequence is TGTGCCAGCAGCTTAAGCGGGTTCACAGATACGCAGTATTTT.

This sequence joins TRBV27 and TRBJ2-1, with D maybe TRBD2 (6 bases). The V gene's germline CDR1 is MNHEY and CDR2 SMNVEV (reference sequence). The CDR3 is made up of 15 amino acids. With 5 bases removed from V and 2 bases from J, the gap between germline ends came to 13 bases. The CDR3 DNA follows: TGTGCCAGCAGTCCTTTTGCGGGAACCTACAATGAGCAGTTCTTC. Its translation: CASSPFAGTYNEQFF.

J is TRBJ1-2 and V is TRBV5-1; no definite D call. Per the germline V gene, CDR1 is SGHRS and CDR2 is YFSETQ. V lost 0 bases, J lost 2 bases, and 8 bases lay in between. CDR3 size: 14 residues. This CDR3 is CASSLGGENYGYTF. In nucleotides, the CDR3 is TGCGCCAGCAGCTTGGGCGGAGAAAACTATGGCTACACCTTC.

The chain is built from TRBV5-1 and TRBJ2-1; tentative D call: TRBD1 (5 bases). The CDR3 loop spans 13 amino acids. Trimming removed 0 bases from V and 9 bases from J, with 10 bases in between. Germline V CDR1 and CDR2: SGHRS, YFSETQ. The CDR3 region has the DNA TGCGCCAGCAGCTTGGGGGGCTCTGGTGAGCAGTTCTTC. Translated, it gives CASSLGGSGEQFF.

The rearrangement links TRBV27 to TRBJ2-2, with no clear D. Germline-derived CDR1 and CDR2 are MNHEY and SMNVEV (reference sequence). The germline V and J ends were trimmed by 3 bases and 6 bases, with 5 bases remaining between them. The CDR3 has 12 residues. DNA of the CDR3: TGTGCCAGCAGTTTCGGTGCCGGGGAGCTGTTTTTT. This sequence encodes CASSFGAGELFF.

This chain joins TRBV15 and TRBJ2-3; 10 bases line up with TRBD2. Germline-derived CDR1 and CDR2 are LNHNV and YYDKDF (reference sequence). V was pared by 3 bases and J by 2 bases, with 2 bases of the junction left unmatched. This CDR3 has 15 amino acids. The CDR3 region has the DNA TGTGCCACCAGCAGTAGCGGGGGGCCCACAGATACGCAGTATTTT. It is translated as CATSSSGGPTDTQYF.

The rearrangement joins TRBV27 to TRBJ2-5; 7 bases are a match to TRBD1. The CDR3 runs to 14 residues. Trimming took 6 bases from V and 4 from J; bases not matched to a gene: 8. Per the germline V gene, CDR1 is MNHEY and CDR2 is SMNVEV (reference sequence). Here the CDR3 reads CASRKTGNGETQYF. CDR3 DNA sequence: TGTGCCAGCAGAAAGACAGGGAACGGAGAGACCCAGTACTTC.

The chain employs TRBV28 and TRBJ1-2, with TRBD1 matching over 10 bases. Germline V gene sequence: CDR1 MDHEN, CDR2 SYDVKM. V lost 6 bases and J lost 3; bases outside the gene matches: 7. The CDR3 runs to 15 residues. The CDR3 loop reads CASRPGGTGDYGYTF. The DNA for the CDR3 is TGTGCCAGCAGGCCAGGTGGGACAGGGGACTATGGCTACACCTTC.

The J gene is TRBJ2-7, the V gene TRBV9; the match to TRBD2 covers 10 bases. The J call may not be correct, given that the DNA end is closer to TRBJ2-1. This CDR3 contains 15 residues. Germline V gene data show CDR1 as SGDLS and CDR2 as YYNGEE. CDR3: CASSVEVAGGGEQFF. DNA for the CDR3: TGTGCCAGCAGCGTAGAGGTAGCGGGGGGAGGCGAGCAGTTCTTC.

The J gene is TRBJ1-2, the V gene TRBV5-1; a weak D match, TRBD1 (6 bases). Germline CDR1 reads SGHRS; CDR2 reads YFSETQ. The CDR3 is made up of 14 amino acids. Trimming shortened V by 0 bases and J by 4 bases, and 10 bases separated the two germline ends. The CDR3 protein is CASSLGGGSYGYTF. The CDR3 nucleotides are TGCGCCAGCAGCTTGGGTGGGGGCAGCTATGGCTACACCTTC.

The rearrangement links TRBV19 to TRBJ1-4; D unresolved. Per the germline V gene, CDR1 is LNHDA and CDR2 is SQIVND (reference sequence). This CDR3 has 17 amino acids. V was clipped by 7 bases and J by 0 bases, with 18 bases between them. CDR3 protein: CASKRGGSYATNEKLFF. The CDR3 coding sequence is TGTGCCAGTAAGCGTGGCGGCAGCTATGCAACTAATGAAAAACTGTTTTTT. Supplemented by reference TRBV19 and TRBJ1-4, the full variable domain reads DGGITQSPKYLFRKEGQNVTLSCEQNLNHDAMYWYRQDPGQGLRLIYYSQIVNDFQKGDIAEGYSVSREKKESFPLTVTSAQKNPTAFYLCASKRGGSYATNEKLFFGSGTQLSVL.

V and J are TRBV5-6 and TRBJ2-5; 9 bases agree with TRBD2. The CDR3 has 17 residues. J lost 3 bases, V lost 4 bases, and 13 bases had no gene match. Looked up from germline, CDR1 is SGHDT and CDR2 is YYEEEE. The CDR3 nucleotides are TGTGCCAGCAGCCCACACCGGTGGCGGGGGGGGGAAGAGACCCAGTACTTC. Its protein product is CASSPHRWRGGEETQYF.